The entry that follows covers one TCR beta chain sequence. Its antigen is still unknown. No clone much larger than this one lies a single base away; base qualities are absent. The TCR beta CDR3 regions were amplified from RNA transcripts. A first-round RT-PCR of the TCR CDR3 used the HTBI primer set with the Qiagen OneStep RT-PCR kit. Libraries were constructed in a second round of multiplex PCR, after which size selection and purification were carried out. Sequencing of the libraries was done on an Illumina HiSeq2000 using paired-end 100 bp reads. Per the original workflow: SOAPnuke was used to process the raw data, removing reads that contained adapters or uncalled bases, had a mean Phred below 15, or lacked an exact match to the constant primer or identifier. COPE v1.2.5 was used to merge the high-quality paired reads, and each unique nucleotide sequence was defined as a clonotype. MiTCR v1.1 was used to align clonotypes to the IMGT TRBV, TRBD and TRBJ reference segments. The analysis was restricted to V-J combinations with a frequency above 0.0001, which together covered 99% to 99.2% of the repertoires. A TCS score was defined as the ratio of F50 (clonal expansion) to E x V (chaos), with BLOSUM62-based TCRdist applied between CDR3 peptides within each V-J. Welch's t-statistics and random forest reduced roughly 530 V-J features to roughly 13, which were used in a naive Bayes classifier (R e1071). TCRdb reanalyzed the raw reads on its own, using fastp at Q25 for trimming and MiXCR for clone calling, and kept in-frame beta chains. Each record represents a unique CDR3 protein, reported with the most common genes and DNA among its rows. TCRdb's processing, not the authors', yielded these V and J calls. The sample records 400,000 to 600,000 distinct CDR3 sequences, more than 20% of which are singletons. The ten largest clones capture 26% of the sample.

The sample originates from a study of T cells in Graves' hyperthyroidism and ophthalmopathy (dated by TCRdb to between 2018 and 2020). In the study overall: Peripheral blood was collected at initial diagnosis, before any treatment. After sampling, hyperthyroidism patients received methimazole starting at 30 mg daily, and ophthalmopathy patients received high-dose intravenous methylprednisolone. The study also compared thyroid tissue and blood T-cell repertoires from more than 5 Graves' hyperthyroidism patients. According to the paper, TCR Vbeta CDR3 sequencing was carried out on 135 peripheral blood samples, which came from some 41 ophthalmopathy, about 75 hyperthyroidism and roughly 17 progressor patients. TCR V-J signatures able to tell the groups apart were searched for in a discovery cohort of 100 patients, of whom more than 40 had Graves' ophthalmopathy and under 65 had stable Graves' hyperthyroidism. The roughly 91 discovery patients were randomly divided into training and test sets at a 7:3 ratio. An independent validation cohort of fewer than 20 hyperthyroidism patients and approximately 17 patients who later progressed to ophthalmopathy tested prospective prediction of ophthalmopathy. Overall study outcomes, separate from this receptor: In cross-validation, a model built on a 13 V-J signature told ophthalmopathy apart from stable hyperthyroidism with approximately 90% sensitivity and 81% to 82% specificity, and in testing the same model reached 80%/75%. In validation, the model predicted progression to ophthalmopathy with approximately 69% sensitivity and 72% to 75% specificity, a median of about six months before onset. Sample size was not statistically predetermined, and investigators were not blinded to group allocation. Blood samples also contained most of the expanded thyroid clonotypes (frequency above 0.001), which suggests that blood repertoires may reflect thyroid immune responses.

Based on the germline V gene (reference sequence), the CDR1 and CDR2 sequences are MNHEY and SMNVEV. The CDR3 starts with the cysteine, ends with the phenylalanine, and has 14 residues. Left in the record is the CDR3 DNA by itself, 42 bases read in frame from the first base. Relative to germline, V is missing 11 bases and J is missing 5 bases, with 12 bases of the junction outside any gene match. A patient counted as having stable Graves' hyperthyroidism if no progression to ophthalmopathy occurred over 18 months of follow-up. The hyperthyroidism patients were between 18 and 65 years old and newly diagnosed, with a disease duration of less than 2 months. The study excluded patients with uncontrolled infections, other autoimmune diseases, pregnancy or lactation. Diagnoses relied on clinical symptoms, serum thyroxine and TRAb, thyroid ultrasound and orbital computed tomography. PBMCs were isolated from around 10 ml of fresh peripheral blood by Ficoll-Paque density gradient centrifugation. Total RNA was extracted using Trizol reagent, and RNA quality was assessed on an Agilent 2100 Bioanalyzer.

Recombination linked TRBV27 to TRBJ2-5; 9 nucleotides in the junction match TRBD1. The source of this sequence is a man aged 18-30 years with Graves' hyperthyroidism. Sequencing was done on a sample of blood. This receptor carries the CDR3 CACGHRGRPETQYF. In nucleotide form, the sequence is TGTGCCTGCGGACACAGGGGGCGCCCGGAGACCCAGTACTTC.